The 11 T cell receptor beta chains below were found in one sample sequenced in a study of T cell responses to AZD1222 COVID-19 vaccine. Clones were read by immunoSEQ multiplex PCR, and TCRdb kept only the in-frame ones, dropping some. The table has fewer than 150,000 clones, around nine tenths seen once; the top ten hold 1.5% to 2%. The source was peripheral blood, collected on day 0 of AZD1222 vaccination. These receptors came from an adult in good health.

This chain connects TRBV5-1 to TRBJ1-2; D unclear. Germline CDR1 is SGHRS and CDR2 is YFSETQ. CDR3 length: 13 residues. With 0 bases removed from V and 4 bases from J, the gap between germline ends came to 7 bases. As DNA, the CDR3 is TGCGCCAGCAGCTTGGAGGATGGCTATGGCTACACCTTC. Its protein is CASSLEDGYGYTF. Full variable domain (missing parts from reference TRBV5-1 and TRBJ1-2): KAGVTQTPRYLIKTRGQQVTLSCSPISGHRSVSWYQQTPGQGLQFLFEYFSETQRNKGNFPGRFSGRQFSNSRSEMNVSTLELGDSALYLCASSLEDGYGYTFGSGTRLTVV.

V usage is TRBV5-1 and J usage is TRBJ2-1; no clear D gene. CDR1 is SGHRS, CDR2 YFSETQ, per germline. The CDR3 loop spans 14 amino acids. Trimming took 1 base from V and 2 from J, leaving 7 bases between them. The CDR3 protein is CASSLTGAYNEQFF. The CDR3 nucleotides are TGCGCCAGCAGCTTGACGGGCGCCTACAATGAGCAGTTCTTC.

The J gene is TRBJ2-7, the V gene TRBV2; possible D gene TRBD2, 5 bases. V was shortened by 1 base and J by 1 base, with 14 bases between the two germline ends. Looked up from germline, CDR1 is SNHLY and CDR2 is FYNNEI. The CDR3 spans 16 residues. The CDR3 DNA reads as TGTGCCAGCAGTGAAGGGTCGGGGTTTGTATCCTACGAGCAGTACTTC. Residues: CASSEGSGFVSYEQYF. The full variable domain, completed using reference TRBV2 and TRBJ2-7, is EPEVTQTPSHQVTQMGQEVILRCVPISNHLYFYWYRQILGQKVEFLVSFYNNEISEKSEIFDDQFSVERPDGSNFTLKIRSTKLEDSAMYFCASSEGSGFVSYEQYFGPGTRLTVT.

The chain couples TRBV3-1 (or the pseudogene TRBV3-2) to TRBJ1-2; possibly TRBD1 for D (5 bases). This CDR3 contains 15 residues. Trimming shortened V by 2 bases and J by 4 bases, and 14 bases separated the two germline ends. Germline-derived CDR1 and CDR2 are LGHDT and YNNKEL (reference sequence). The CDR3 is CASSQQGSTSYGYTF. The CDR3 DNA follows: TGTGCCAGCAGCCAACAGGGTTCTACCTCCTATGGCTACACCTTC.

This chain joins TRBV7-9 and TRBJ2-5; D may correspond to TRBD1 or TRBD2 (6 bases each). The V gene's germline CDR1 is SEHNR and CDR2 FQNEAQ (reference sequence). V was trimmed by 6 bases and J by 1 base, leaving 12 bases between them. The CDR3 is 14 amino acids. The CDR3 is CASRGGRPQETQYF. The CDR3 DNA follows: TGTGCCAGCAGGGGGGGCAGACCCCAAGAGACCCAGTACTTC.

The gene calls are TRBV5-1 and TRBJ1-2; 7 bases map to TRBD1. The ends lost 3 bases at V and 0 bases at J; junction bases unmatched: 5. The CDR3 spans 15 residues. Germline-derived CDR1 and CDR2 are SGHRS and YFSETQ. Here the CDR3 reads CASSSQGPANYGYTF. Here the CDR3 DNA reads TGCGCCAGCAGCTCACAGGGGCCAGCTAACTATGGCTACACCTTC.

The chain combines TRBV6-1 with TRBJ2-7, with TRBD2 identical over 10 bases. J gave up 7 bases and V 0 bases, and 12 bases lay outside the gene matches. The CDR3 loop spans 17 amino acids. The germline V gene has CDR1 MNHNS and CDR2 SASEGT. Here the CDR3 DNA reads TGTGCCAGCAGTGAAGCCTGGGAGCGGGGGGGCCTTTGGGAGCAGTACTTC. It translates to CASSEAWERGGLWEQYF.

This clone was found once. This rearrangement joins TRBV2 to TRBJ2-7; D gene unclear. V dropped 6 bases and J dropped 1 base, with 10 bases sitting between them. Germline-derived CDR1 and CDR2 are SNHLY and FYNNEI. This CDR3 region has 13 residues. As DNA, the CDR3 is TGTGCCAGCAGGAAAGATGGGTCCTACGAGCAGTACTTC. It encodes CASRKDGSYEQYF.

This chain's CDR3 is CASSLSGVGSYEQYF. In DNA form, the CDR3 reads TGTGCCAGCAGCTTAAGCGGGGTAGGATCCTACGAGCAGTACTTC. The chain is built from TRBV7-3 and TRBJ2-7, with a weak D call TRBD2 (6 bases). CDR1 is SGHTA and CDR2 is FQGTGA in the germline V gene. The CDR3 is 15 amino acids. Trimming shortened V by 1 base and J by 1 base, and 11 bases separated the two germline ends.

J is TRBJ1-1 and V is TRBV27; the match to TRBD1 covers 10 bases. Germline V gene sequence: CDR1 MNHEY, CDR2 SMNVEV (reference sequence). There are 13 residues in the CDR3. With V trimmed by 6 bases and J by 5 bases, 3 bases remained unmatched. CDR3: CASRGTGETEAFF. Here the CDR3 DNA reads TGTGCCAGCAGAGGGACAGGGGAAACTGAAGCTTTCTTT.

J is TRBJ1-5 and V is TRBV6-2 or TRBV6-3, with D perhaps matching TRBD1 (6 bases). In germline, CDR1 is MNHEY, CDR2 SVGEGT. The CDR3 contains 15 residues. With 0 bases removed from V and 5 bases from J, the gap between germline ends came to 11 bases. The CDR3 region is CASSYSSGVDQPQHF. Here the CDR3 DNA reads TGTGCCAGCAGTTACTCGTCAGGGGTCGATCAGCCCCAGCATTTT.